The sequence of this TCR beta chain was determined in a study of T cell responses to AZD1222 COVID-19 vaccine. Study-wide findings and caveats: The study identified only a handful of AZD1222 recipients as seropositive at baseline. Donors in the cohort were predominantly white British and more often female, and clonal diversity was possibly underestimated.

Concerning this clone: Its antigen remains unknown.

The CDR3 consists of 15 residues. Trimming removed 7 bases from V and 3 bases from J; junction bases left unmatched: 8. Germline CDR1 MDHEN, CDR2 SYDVKM. Clones were read by immunoSEQ multiplex PCR, and TCRdb kept only the in-frame ones, dropping some. The sample holds about 110,000 clones, 89% seen once. The analysis combined second doses at about 4 or about 12 weeks. The sequencing used peripheral blood, collected 28 days after the second AZD1222 dose. The clonotype originates from an adult who received the AZD1222 COVID-19 vaccine. This chain uses TRBV28 with TRBJ2-7; 11 bases are shared with TRBD1. The CDR3 protein is CASTQGGTGGYEQYF. DNA for the CDR3: TGTGCCAGCACCCAAGGCGGGACAGGGGGCTACGAGCAGTACTTC.